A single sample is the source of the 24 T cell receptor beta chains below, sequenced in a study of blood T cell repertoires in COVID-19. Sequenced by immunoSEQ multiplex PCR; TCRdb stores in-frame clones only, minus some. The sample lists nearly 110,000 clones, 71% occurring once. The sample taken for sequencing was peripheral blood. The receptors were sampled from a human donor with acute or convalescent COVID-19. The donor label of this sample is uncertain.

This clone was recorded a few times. CDR3 residues: CASSVDGTGGNTIYF. CDR3 DNA sequence: TGTGCCAGCAGCGTAGATGGGACTGGGGGAAACACCATATATTTT. This rearrangement joins TRBV9 to TRBJ1-3, with D possibly being TRBD1 (5 bases). V was trimmed by 0 bases and J by 4 bases, leaving 11 bases between them. There are 15 residues in the CDR3. The germline V gene encodes CDR1 SGDLS and CDR2 YYNGEE.

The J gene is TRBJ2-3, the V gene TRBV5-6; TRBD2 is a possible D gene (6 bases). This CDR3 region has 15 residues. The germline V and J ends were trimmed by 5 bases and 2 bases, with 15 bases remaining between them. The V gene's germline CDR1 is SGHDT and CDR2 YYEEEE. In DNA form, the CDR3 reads TGTGCCAGCAGGCGGCGGGGCTATACCACAGATACGCAGTATTTT. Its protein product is CASRRRGYTTDTQYF. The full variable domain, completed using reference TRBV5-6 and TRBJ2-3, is DAGVTQSPTHLIKTRGQQVTLRCSPKSGHDTVSWYQQALGQGPQFIFQYYEEEERQRGNFPDRFSGHQFPNYSSELNVNALLLGDSALYLCASRRRGYTTDTQYFGPGTRLTVL.

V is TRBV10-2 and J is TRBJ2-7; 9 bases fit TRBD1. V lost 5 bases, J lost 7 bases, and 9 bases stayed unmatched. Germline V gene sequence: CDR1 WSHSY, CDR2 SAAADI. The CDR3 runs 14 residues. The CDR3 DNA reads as TGCGCCAGCAGTATCCGGGACAGGGCCGGGGAGCAGTACTTC. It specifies CASSIRDRAGEQYF.

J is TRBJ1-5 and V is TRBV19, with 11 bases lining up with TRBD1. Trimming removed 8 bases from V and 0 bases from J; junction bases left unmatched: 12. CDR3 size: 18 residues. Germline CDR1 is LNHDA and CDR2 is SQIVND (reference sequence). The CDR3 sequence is CASHGGQGAINSNQPQHF. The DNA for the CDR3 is TGTGCCAGTCACGGTGGACAGGGGGCTATCAATAGCAATCAGCCCCAGCATTTT.

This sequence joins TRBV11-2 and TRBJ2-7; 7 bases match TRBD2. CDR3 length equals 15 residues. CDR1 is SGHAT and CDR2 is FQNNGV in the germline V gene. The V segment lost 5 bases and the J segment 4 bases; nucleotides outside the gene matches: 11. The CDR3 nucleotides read TGTGCCAGCAGCCCCCTCGGGGGGTCAATTTACGAGCAGTACTTC. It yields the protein CASSPLGGSIYEQYF.

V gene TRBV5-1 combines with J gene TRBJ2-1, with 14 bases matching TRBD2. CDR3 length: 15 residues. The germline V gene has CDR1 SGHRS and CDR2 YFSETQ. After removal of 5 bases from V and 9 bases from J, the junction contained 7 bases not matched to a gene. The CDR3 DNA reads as TGCGCCAGCAGACAGACTAGCGGGGGGGCCAGTGAGCAGTTCTTC. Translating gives CASRQTSGGASEQFF.

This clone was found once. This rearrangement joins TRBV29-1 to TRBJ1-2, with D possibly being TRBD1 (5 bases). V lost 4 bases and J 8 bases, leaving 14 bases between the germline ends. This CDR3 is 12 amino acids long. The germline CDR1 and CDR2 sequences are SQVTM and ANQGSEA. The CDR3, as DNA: TGCAGCGTTGTGGCGGGGGATATGGGCTACACCTTC. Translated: CSVVAGDMGYTF. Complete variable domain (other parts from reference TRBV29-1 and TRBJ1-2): SAVISQKPSRDICQRGTSLTIQCQVDSQVTMMFWYRQQPGQSLTLIATANQGSEATYESGFVIDKFPISRPNLTFSTLTVSNMSPEDSSIYLCSVVAGDMGYTFGSGTRLTVV.

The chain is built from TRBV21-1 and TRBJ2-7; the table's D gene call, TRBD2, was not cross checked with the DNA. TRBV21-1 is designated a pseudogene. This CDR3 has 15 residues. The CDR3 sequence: CASSKGRIVSYEQYV. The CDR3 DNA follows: TGTGCCAGCAGCAAAGGGCGGATTGTATCCTACGAGCAGTACGTC.

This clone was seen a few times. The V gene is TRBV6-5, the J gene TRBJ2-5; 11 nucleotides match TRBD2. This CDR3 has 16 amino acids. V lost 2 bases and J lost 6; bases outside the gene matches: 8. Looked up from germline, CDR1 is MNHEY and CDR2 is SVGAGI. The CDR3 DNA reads TGTGCCAGCAGTTACCGTAGTAGCGGGGGGGCGCAGACCCAGTACTTC. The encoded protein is CASSYRSSGGAQTQYF.

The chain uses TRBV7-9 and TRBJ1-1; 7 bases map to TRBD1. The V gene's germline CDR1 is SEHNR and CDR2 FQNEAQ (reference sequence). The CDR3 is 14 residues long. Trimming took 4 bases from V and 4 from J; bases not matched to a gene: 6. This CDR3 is CASSYRQGGTEAFF. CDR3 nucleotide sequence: TGTGCCAGCAGCTACAGACAGGGAGGCACTGAAGCTTTCTTT. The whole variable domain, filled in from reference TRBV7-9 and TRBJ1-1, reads DTGVSQNPRHKITKRGQNVTFRCDPISEHNRLYWYRQTLGQGPEFLTYFQNEAQLEKSRLLSDRFSAERPKGSFSTLEIQRTEQGDSAMYLCASSYRQGGTEAFFGQGTRLTVV.

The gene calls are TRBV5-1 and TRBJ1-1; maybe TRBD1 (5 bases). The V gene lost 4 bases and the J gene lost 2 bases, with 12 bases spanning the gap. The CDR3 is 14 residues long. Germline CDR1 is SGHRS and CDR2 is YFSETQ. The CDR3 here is CASSARVDNTEAFF. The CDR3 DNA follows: TGCGCCAGCAGCGCCAGGGTAGACAACACTGAAGCTTTCTTT.

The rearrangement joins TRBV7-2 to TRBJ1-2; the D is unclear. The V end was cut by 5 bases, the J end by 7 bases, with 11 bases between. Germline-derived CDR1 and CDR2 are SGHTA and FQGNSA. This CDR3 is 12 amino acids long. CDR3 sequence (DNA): TGTGCCAGCAGCCCGACTATGGGTGGCTACACCTTC. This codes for CASSPTMGGYTF.

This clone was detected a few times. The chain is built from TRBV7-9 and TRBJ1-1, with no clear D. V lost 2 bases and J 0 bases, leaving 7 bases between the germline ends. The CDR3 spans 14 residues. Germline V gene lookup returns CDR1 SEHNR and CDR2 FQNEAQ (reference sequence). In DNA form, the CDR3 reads TGTGCCAGCAGCTTAAGAGAGGTGAACACTGAAGCTTTCTTT. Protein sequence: CASSLREVNTEAFF.

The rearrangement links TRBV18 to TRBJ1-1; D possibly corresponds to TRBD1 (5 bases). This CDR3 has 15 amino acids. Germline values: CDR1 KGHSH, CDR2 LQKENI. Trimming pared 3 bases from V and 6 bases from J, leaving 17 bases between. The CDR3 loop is CASSPARDWGAEAFF. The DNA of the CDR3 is TGTGCCAGCTCACCGGCCAGGGACTGGGGCGCTGAAGCTTTCTTT.

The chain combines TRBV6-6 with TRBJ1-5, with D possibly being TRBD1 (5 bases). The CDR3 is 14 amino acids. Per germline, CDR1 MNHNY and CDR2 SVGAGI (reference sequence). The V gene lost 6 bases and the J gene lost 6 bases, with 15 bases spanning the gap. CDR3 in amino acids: CASRAGQGGQPQHF. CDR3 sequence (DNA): TGTGCCAGCAGGGCAGGGCAGGGCGGTCAGCCCCAGCATTTT.

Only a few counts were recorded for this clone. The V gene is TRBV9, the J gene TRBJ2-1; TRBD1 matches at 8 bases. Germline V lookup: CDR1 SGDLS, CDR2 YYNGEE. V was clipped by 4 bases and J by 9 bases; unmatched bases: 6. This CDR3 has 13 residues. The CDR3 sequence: CASSSGQGGEQFF. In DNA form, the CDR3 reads TGTGCCAGCAGCTCAGGACAGGGAGGTGAGCAGTTCTTC.

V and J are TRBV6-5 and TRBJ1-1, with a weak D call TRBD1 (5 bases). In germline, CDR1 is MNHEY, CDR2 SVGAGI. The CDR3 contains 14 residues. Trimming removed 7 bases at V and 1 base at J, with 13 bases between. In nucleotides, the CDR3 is TGTGCCAGCATCGGGGGATTTAGGAACACTGAAGCTTTCTTT. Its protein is CASIGGFRNTEAFF.

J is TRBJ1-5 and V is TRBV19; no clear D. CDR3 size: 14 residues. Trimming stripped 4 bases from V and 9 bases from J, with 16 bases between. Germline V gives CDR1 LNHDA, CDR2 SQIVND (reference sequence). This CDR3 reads CASSTTGVFSPQHF. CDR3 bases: TGTGCCAGTAGTACGACGGGAGTATTTTCGCCCCAGCATTTT.

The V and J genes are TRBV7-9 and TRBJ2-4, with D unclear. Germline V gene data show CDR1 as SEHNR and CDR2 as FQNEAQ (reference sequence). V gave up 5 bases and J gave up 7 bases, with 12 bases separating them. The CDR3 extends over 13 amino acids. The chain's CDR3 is CASSGPLVNIQYF. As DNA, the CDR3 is TGTGCCAGCAGCGGGCCCCTTGTTAACATTCAGTACTTC. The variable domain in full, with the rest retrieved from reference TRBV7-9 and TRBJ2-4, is DTGVSQNPRHKITKRGQNVTFRCDPISEHNRLYWYRQTLGQGPEFLTYFQNEAQLEKSRLLSDRFSAERPKGSFSTLEIQRTEQGDSAMYLCASSGPLVNIQYFGAGTRLSVL.

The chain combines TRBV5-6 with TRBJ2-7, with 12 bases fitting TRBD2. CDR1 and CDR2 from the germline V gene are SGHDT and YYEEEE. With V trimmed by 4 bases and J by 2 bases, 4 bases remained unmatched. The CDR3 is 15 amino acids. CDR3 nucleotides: TGTGCCAGCAGCCCCCTAGCGGGGGGGCCCTACGAGCAGTACTTC. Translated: CASSPLAGGPYEQYF.

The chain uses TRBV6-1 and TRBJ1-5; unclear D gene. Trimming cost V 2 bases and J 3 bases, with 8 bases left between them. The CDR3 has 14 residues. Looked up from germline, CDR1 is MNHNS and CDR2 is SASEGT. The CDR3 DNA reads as TGTGCCAGCAGTGAAACCGGGATCAATCAGCCCCAGCATTTT. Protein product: CASSETGINQPQHF.

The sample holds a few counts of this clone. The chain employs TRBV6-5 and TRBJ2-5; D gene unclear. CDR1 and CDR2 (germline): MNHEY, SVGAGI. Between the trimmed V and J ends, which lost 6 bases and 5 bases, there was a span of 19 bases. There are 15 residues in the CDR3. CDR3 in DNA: TGTGCCAGCAGGCCTCTCCTAACAGCCGGCGAGACCCAGTACTTC. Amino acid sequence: CASRPLLTAGETQYF.

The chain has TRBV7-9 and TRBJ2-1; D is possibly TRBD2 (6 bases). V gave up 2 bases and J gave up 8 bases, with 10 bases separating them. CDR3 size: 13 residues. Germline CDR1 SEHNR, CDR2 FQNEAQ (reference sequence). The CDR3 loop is CASSLRLGDEQFF. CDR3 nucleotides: TGTGCCAGCAGCTTAAGACTAGGCGATGAGCAGTTCTTC.

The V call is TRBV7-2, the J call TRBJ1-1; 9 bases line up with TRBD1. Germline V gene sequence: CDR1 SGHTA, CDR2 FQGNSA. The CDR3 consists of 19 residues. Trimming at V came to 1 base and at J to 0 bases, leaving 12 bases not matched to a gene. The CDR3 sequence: CASSLEALGRTGVNTEAFF. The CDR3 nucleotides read TGTGCCAGCAGCTTAGAAGCCCTTGGTCGGACAGGGGTGAACACTGAAGCTTTCTTT.